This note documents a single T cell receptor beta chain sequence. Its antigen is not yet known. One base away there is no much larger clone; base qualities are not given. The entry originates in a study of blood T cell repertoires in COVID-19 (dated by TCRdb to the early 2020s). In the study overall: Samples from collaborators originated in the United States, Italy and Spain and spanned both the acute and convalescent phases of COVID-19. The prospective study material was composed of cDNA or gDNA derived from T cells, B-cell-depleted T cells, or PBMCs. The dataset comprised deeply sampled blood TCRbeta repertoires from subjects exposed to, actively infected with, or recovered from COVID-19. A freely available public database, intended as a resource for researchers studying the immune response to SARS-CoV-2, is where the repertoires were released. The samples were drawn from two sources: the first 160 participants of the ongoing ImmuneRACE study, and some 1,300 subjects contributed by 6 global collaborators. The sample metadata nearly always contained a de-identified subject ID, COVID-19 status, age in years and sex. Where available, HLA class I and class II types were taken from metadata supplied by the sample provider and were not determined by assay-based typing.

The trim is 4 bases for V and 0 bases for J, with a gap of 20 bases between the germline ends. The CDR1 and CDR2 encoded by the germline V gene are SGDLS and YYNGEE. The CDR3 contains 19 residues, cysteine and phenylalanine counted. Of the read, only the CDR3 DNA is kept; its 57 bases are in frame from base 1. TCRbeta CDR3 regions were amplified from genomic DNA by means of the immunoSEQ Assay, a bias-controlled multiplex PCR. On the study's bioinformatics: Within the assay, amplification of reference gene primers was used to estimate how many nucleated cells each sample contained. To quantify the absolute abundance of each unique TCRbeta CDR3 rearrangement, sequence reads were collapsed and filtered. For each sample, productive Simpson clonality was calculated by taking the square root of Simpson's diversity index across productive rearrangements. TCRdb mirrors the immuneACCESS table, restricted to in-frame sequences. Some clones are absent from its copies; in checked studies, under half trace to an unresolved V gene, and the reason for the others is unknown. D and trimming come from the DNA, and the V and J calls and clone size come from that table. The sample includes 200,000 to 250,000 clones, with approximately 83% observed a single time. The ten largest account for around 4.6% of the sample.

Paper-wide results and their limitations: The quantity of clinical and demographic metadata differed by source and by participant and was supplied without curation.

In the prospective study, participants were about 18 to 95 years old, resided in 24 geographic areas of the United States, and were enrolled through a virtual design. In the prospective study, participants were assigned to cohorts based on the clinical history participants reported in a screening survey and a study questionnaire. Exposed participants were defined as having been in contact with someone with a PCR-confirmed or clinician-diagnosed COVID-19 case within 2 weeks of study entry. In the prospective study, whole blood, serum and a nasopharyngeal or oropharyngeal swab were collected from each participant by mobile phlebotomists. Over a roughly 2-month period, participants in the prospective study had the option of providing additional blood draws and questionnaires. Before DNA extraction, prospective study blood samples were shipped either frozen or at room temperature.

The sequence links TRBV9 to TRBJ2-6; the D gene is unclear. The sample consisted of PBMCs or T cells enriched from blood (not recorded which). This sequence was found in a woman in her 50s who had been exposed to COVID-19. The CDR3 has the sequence CASSHPSEPEPSGANVLTF. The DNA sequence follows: TGTGCCAGCAGCCACCCTAGTGAGCCGGAACCCTCTGGGGCCAACGTCCTGACTTTC.